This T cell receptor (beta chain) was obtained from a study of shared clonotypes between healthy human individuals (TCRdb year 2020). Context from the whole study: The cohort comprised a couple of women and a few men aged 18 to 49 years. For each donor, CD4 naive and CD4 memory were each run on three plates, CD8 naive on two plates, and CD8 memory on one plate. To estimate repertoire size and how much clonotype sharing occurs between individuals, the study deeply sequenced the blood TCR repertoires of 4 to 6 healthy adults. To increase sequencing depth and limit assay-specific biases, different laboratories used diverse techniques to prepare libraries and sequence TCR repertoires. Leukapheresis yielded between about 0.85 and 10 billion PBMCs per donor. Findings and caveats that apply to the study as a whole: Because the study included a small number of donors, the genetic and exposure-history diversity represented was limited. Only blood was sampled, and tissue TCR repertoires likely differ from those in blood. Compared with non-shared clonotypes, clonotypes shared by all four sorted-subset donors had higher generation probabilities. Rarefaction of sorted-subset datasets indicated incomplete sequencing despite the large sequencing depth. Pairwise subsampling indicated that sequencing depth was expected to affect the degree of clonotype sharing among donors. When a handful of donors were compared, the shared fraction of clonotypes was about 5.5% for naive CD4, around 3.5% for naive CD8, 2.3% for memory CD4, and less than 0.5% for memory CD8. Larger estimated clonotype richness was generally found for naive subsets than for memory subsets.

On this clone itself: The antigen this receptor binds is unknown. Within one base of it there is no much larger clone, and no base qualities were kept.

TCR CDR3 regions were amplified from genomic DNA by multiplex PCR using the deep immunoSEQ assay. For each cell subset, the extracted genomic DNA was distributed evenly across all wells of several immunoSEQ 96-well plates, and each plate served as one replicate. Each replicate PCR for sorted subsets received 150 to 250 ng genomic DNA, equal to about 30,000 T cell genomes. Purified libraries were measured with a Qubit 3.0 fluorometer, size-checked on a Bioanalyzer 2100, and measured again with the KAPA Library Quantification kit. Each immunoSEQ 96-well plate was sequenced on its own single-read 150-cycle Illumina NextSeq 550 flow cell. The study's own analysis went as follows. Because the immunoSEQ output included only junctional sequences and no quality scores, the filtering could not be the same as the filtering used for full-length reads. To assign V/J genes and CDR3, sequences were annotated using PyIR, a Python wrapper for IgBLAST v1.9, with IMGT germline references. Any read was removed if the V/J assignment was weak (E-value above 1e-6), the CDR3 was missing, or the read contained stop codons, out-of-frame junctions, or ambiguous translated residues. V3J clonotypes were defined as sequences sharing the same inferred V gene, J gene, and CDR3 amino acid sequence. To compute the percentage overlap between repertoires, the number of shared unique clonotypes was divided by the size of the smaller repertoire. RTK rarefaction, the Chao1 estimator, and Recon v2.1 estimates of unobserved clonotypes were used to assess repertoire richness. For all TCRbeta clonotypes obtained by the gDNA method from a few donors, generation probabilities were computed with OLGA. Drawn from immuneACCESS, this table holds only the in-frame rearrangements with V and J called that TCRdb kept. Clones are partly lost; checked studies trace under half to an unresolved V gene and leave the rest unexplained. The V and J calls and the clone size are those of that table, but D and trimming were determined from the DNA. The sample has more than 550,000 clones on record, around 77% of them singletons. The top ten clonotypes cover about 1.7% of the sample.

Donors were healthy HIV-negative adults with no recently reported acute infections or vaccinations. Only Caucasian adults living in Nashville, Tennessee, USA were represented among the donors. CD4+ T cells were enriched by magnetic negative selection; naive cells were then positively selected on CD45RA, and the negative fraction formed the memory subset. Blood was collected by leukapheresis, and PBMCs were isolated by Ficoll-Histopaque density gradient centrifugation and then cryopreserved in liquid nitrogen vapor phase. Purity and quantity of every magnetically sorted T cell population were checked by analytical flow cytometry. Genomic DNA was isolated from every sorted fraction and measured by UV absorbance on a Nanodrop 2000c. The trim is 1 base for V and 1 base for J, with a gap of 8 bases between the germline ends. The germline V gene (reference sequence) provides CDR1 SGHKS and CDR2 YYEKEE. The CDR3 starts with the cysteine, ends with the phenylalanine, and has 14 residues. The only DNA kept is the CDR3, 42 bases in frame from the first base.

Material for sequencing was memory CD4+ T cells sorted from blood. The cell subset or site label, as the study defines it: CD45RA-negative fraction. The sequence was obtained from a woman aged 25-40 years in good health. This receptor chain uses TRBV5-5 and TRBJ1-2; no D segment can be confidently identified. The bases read TGTGCCAGCAGCTTGTCGGGAAATAACTATGGCTACACCTTC. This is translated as CASSLSGNNYGYTF.